The 20 T cell receptor beta chains in this list originate from one sample, sequenced in a study of Tregs in tolerant kidney transplant recipients. The nonmyeloablative bone marrow transplants came from related graft donors, with transient mixed chimerism. The assay was immunoSEQ multiplex PCR, and TCRdb's table has in-frame clones only and misses some. Of 90,000 or so clones listed, more than 85% are singletons. The sample here was CD4+ T cells from blood (PBMCs), taken 12 months after the transplant. Every receptor here comes from a human patient who received a combined kidney and bone marrow transplant. The T cells may come from the graft donor.

This chain uses TRBV5-4 with TRBJ2-3, with a weak D call TRBD2 (6 bases). V lost 4 bases and J 3 bases, leaving 21 bases between the germline ends. CDR3 length: 17 amino acids. Looked up from germline, CDR1 is SGHNT and CDR2 is YYREEE (reference sequence). The CDR3: CASSPGATAGGTDTQYF. The DNA of the CDR3 is TGTGCCAGCAGCCCGGGCGCCACAGCGGGTGGGACAGATACGCAGTATTTT.

The chain uses TRBV5-4 and TRBJ1-3; D remains ambiguous. Germline CDR1 and CDR2: SGHNT and YYREEE (reference sequence). The CDR3 is 14 amino acids. The V and J ends lost 0 bases and 3 bases respectively, with 7 bases between them. In DNA form, the CDR3 reads TGTGCCAGCAGCTTGGCCGGGGTTGGAAACACCATATATTTT. Translating it yields CASSLAGVGNTIYF.

The CDR3 DNA sequence: TGTGCCAGCAGTTTTATGTCGGGTCCCTTTTATGGCTACACCTTC. Residues: CASSFMSGPFYGYTF. The rearrangement joins TRBV28 to TRBJ1-2; the D is unclear. CDR3 length: 15 residues. Germline CDR1 MDHEN, CDR2 SYDVKM. Trimming left V 3 bases short and J 5 bases short, with 16 bases between.

The V and J genes are TRBV19 and TRBJ2-5; TRBD2 matches at 7 bases. The V gene end was trimmed by 3 bases and the J gene end by 2 bases; junction bases not matched to a gene: 6. CDR3 length: 15 residues. Germline V CDR1 and CDR2: LNHDA, SQIVND (reference sequence). Here the CDR3 DNA reads TGTGCCAGTAGTATTGGCGGGGGAACTCAAGAGACCCAGTACTTC. Protein: CASSIGGGTQETQYF.

This clone was detected a few times. The genes are TRBV19 and TRBJ1-1; maybe TRBD1 (6 bases). The V gene's germline CDR1 is LNHDA and CDR2 SQIVND (reference sequence). Trimming took 5 bases from V and 1 from J, leaving 23 bases between them. The CDR3 length is 18 residues. CDR3 nucleotide sequence: TGTGCCAGTAGTCCCCGTCCCCGCGGGGGGCGCGAGAACACTGAAGCTTTCTTT. Translating it yields CASSPRPRGGRENTEAFF.

The DNA of the CDR3 is TGTGCCAGCAGCCTGGGCGGGACAGGTTACAATCAGCCCCAGCATTTT. This gives the protein CASSLGGTGYNQPQHF. The J gene is TRBJ1-5, the V gene TRBV5-6; 8 positions agree with TRBD1. Germline assignment: CDR1 SGHDT and CDR2 YYEEEE. The trim removed 4 bases at V and 3 bases at J, leaving 9 bases unmatched. There are 16 residues in the CDR3.

The chain combines TRBV7-9 with TRBJ2-7; the D gene is possibly TRBD1 (7 bases). The CDR3 spans 17 residues. Germline CDR1 reads SEHNR; CDR2 reads FQNEAQ (reference sequence). V lost 0 bases to trimming and J lost 1 base, with 16 bases between them. The CDR3 region has the DNA TGTGCCAGCAGCTTAGCCCGACAGGGAGGTCGGTCCTACGAGCAGTACTTC. Encoded protein: CASSLARQGGRSYEQYF.

V is TRBV18 and J is TRBJ2-7; D gene uncertain. This CDR3 is 12 amino acids long. Germline lookup yields CDR1 KGHSH and CDR2 LQKENI. Trimming removed 4 bases from V and 3 bases from J, with 7 bases in between. In nucleotides, the CDR3 is TGTGCCAGCTCACTAGGCGGCTACGAGCAGTACTTC. Translation gives CASSLGGYEQYF.

This clone was detected only a few times. V usage is TRBV10-3 and J usage is TRBJ1-1, with D maybe TRBD1 (6 bases). CDR1 and CDR2 from the germline V gene are ENHRY and SYGVKD. This CDR3 contains 12 residues. The V gene lost 6 bases and the J gene lost 3 bases, with 8 bases spanning the gap. CDR3 region: CAIRPGDTEAFF. The CDR3 nucleotides read TGTGCCATCAGACCAGGGGACACTGAAGCTTTCTTT.

The V gene is TRBV4-1, the J gene TRBJ2-1; 8 positions agree with TRBD2. The CDR3 consists of 15 residues. CDR1 and CDR2 (germline): MGHRA, YSYEKL. V dropped 2 bases and J dropped 4; count of bases not matched to a gene: 4. The CDR3 nucleotides read TGCGCCAGCAGCCAACCGGGACTAGGATACAATGAGCAGTTCTTC. Translated: CASSQPGLGYNEQFF.

The rearrangement uses TRBV19 and TRBJ2-5; D not certain. The CDR3 is 13 residues long. Germline CDR1 reads LNHDA; CDR2 reads SQIVND (reference sequence). V was pared by 3 bases and J by 11 bases, with 16 bases between. Written as DNA, the CDR3 is TGTGCCAGTAGTATCAGTTCAGCCTTCGGGCAGTACTTC. It is translated as CASSISSAFGQYF.

The rearrangement uses TRBV20-1 and TRBJ1-2, with no clear D. The CDR3 extends over 8 amino acids. V lost 8 bases, J lost 8 bases, and 6 bases lay in between. In germline, CDR1 is DFQATT, CDR2 SNEGSKA (reference sequence). The CDR3 here is CSTRGYTF. DNA of the CDR3: TGCAGTACCAGGGGCTACACCTTC.

The rearrangement uses TRBV6-6 and TRBJ1-5; 7 bases are shared with TRBD1. With 5 bases clipped from V and 0 bases from J, the junction kept 7 bases outside the gene matches. The germline gives CDR1 MNHNY, CDR2 SVGAGI (reference sequence). This CDR3 contains 16 residues. CDR3 loop: CASSPRDSYSNQPQHF. CDR3 nucleotides: TGTGCCAGCAGTCCTCGGGACAGCTATAGCAATCAGCCCCAGCATTTT.

J is TRBJ1-5 and V is TRBV6-5; no clear D gene. Deletions cut 2 bases from V and 1 base from J, with 9 bases between. The germline gives CDR1 MNHEY, CDR2 SVGAGI. The CDR3 is 15 amino acids. CDR3 nucleotides: TGTGCCAGCAGTTACAACCTGAGGAGCAATCAGCCCCAGCATTTT. Protein sequence: CASSYNLRSNQPQHF.

This chain connects TRBV7-3 to TRBJ2-5, with a weak D call TRBD2 (5 bases). This CDR3 contains 14 residues. Germline loops: CDR1 SGHTA, CDR2 FQGTGA. The V gene lost 2 bases and the J gene lost 4 bases, with 11 bases spanning the gap. The CDR3 protein is CASSLERVAETQYF. In DNA, the CDR3 is TGTGCCAGCAGCTTAGAGAGGGTAGCAGAGACCCAGTACTTC.

The chain links TRBV11-3 to TRBJ2-3; TRBD2 might be the D (5 bases). The CDR3 covers 15 residues. V was shortened by 3 bases and J by 5 bases, with 15 bases between the two germline ends. Germline V gene sequence: CDR1 SGHNT, CDR2 YENEEA. In DNA form, the CDR3 reads TGTGCCAGCAGCTTCCGAAACGGGATCGTAGATACGCAGTATTTT. It is translated as CASSFRNGIVDTQYF.

J is TRBJ2-2 and V is TRBV12-5; weak D call: TRBD1 (5 bases). This CDR3 spans 14 amino acids. CDR1 is LGHNT, CDR2 FRNRAP, per germline. The V and J ends lost 2 bases and 7 bases respectively, with 11 bases between them. CDR3 protein: CASGLRPQGGELFF. As DNA, the CDR3 is TGTGCTAGTGGTTTGCGACCTCAGGGCGGGGAGCTGTTTTTT.

The J gene is TRBJ1-2, the V gene TRBV19, with D perhaps matching TRBD1 (6 bases). Deletions cut 5 bases from V and 4 bases from J, with 23 bases between. This CDR3 has 17 amino acids. CDR1 and CDR2 from the germline V gene are LNHDA and SQIVND (reference sequence). The CDR3 DNA is TGTGCCAGTAGTTTACAGGGATACCTCTCTTTTGGCTATGGCTACACCTTC. Translated: CASSLQGYLSFGYGYTF.

This CDR3 reads CASRQGTWIFEQYF. In DNA, the CDR3 is TGTGCCAGCAGGCAGGGAACCTGGATTTTCGAGCAGTACTTC. V gene TRBV6-1 combines with J gene TRBJ2-7; the D gene is possibly TRBD1 (5 bases). The CDR3 contains 14 residues. CDR1 is MNHNS and CDR2 is SASEGT in the germline V gene. V was shortened by 6 bases and J by 6 bases, with 18 bases between the two germline ends.

This chain connects TRBV11-3 to TRBJ1-3, with a possible D match to TRBD1 (6 bases). Trimming removed 5 bases at V and 4 bases at J, with 15 bases between. Germline values: CDR1 SGHNT, CDR2 YENEEA. The CDR3 covers 15 residues. The CDR3 region is CASSPRRGQGNTIYF. The CDR3 bases are TGTGCCAGCAGCCCCCGGCGGGGGCAAGGAAACACCATATATTTT.